Listed here are 15 T cell receptor beta chains from one sample, sequenced in a study of T cell changes during pregnancy in multiple sclerosis. Assay used: immunoSEQ multiplex PCR; TCRdb lists only in-frame clones, some missing. This sample has about 65,000 clones, with 85% to 95% found just once. Sample: CD8+ T cells from peripheral blood mononuclear cells, taken in the third trimester of pregnancy. The receptors derive from a female donor in good health, enrolled as a control in a pregnancy study.

Only one count was recorded for this clone. This rearrangement joins TRBV18 to TRBJ1-3; D is undetermined. Trimming left V 3 bases short and J 0 bases short, with 9 bases between. Germline CDR1 reads KGHSH; CDR2 reads LQKENI. The length of the CDR3 is 15 residues. CDR3 DNA sequence: TGTGCCAGCTCACCTGACACGACCTCTGGAAACACCATATATTTT. Protein product: CASSPDTTSGNTIYF.

V usage is TRBV4-3 and J usage is TRBJ1-3, with D perhaps TRBD1 (5 bases). Between the trimmed V and J ends, which lost 1 base and 0 bases, there was a span of 16 bases. Germline assignment: CDR1 LGHNA and CDR2 YSLEER. The CDR3 is made up of 18 amino acids. DNA for the CDR3: TGCGCCAGCAGCCAAGGGGGCCCACAGACGCTCTCTGGAAACACCATATATTTT. It specifies CASSQGGPQTLSGNTIYF.

The chain recombines TRBV2 with TRBJ1-5, with 8 bases aligning to TRBD1. CDR1 is SNHLY, CDR2 FYNNEI, per germline. This CDR3 is 18 amino acids long. V lost 3 bases, J lost 0 bases, and 10 bases stayed unmatched. CDR3 in DNA: TGTGCCAGCAGTGACCCCGGGACAGGTGCTATTAGCAATCAGCCCCAGCATTTT. As protein: CASSDPGTGAISNQPQHF.

The rearrangement links TRBV7-9 to TRBJ2-1; D uncertain. V was trimmed by 8 bases and J by 3 bases, leaving 14 bases between them. Germline CDR1 and CDR2: SEHNR and FQNEAQ (reference sequence). The CDR3 length is 14 residues. CDR3 coding DNA: TGTGCCAGCTTCGACTCCCTGAGCTACAATGAGCAGTTCTTC. This gives the protein CASFDSLSYNEQFF.

The rearrangement joins TRBV7-2 to TRBJ2-4, with TRBD2 identical over 7 bases. Trimming removed 4 bases from V and 4 bases from J; junction bases left unmatched: 7. The CDR3 contains 15 residues. CDR1 and CDR2 from the germline V gene are SGHTA and FQGNSA. CDR3: CASSSYSGRKNIQYF. Written as DNA, the CDR3 is TGTGCCAGCAGCTCCTACTCCGGGAGGAAAAACATTCAGTACTTC.

V is TRBV19 and J is TRBJ1-2; D is unclear. In germline, CDR1 is LNHDA, CDR2 SQIVND (reference sequence). The CDR3 has 13 amino acids. V was pared by 0 bases and J by 8 bases, with 10 bases between. In nucleotides, the CDR3 is TGTGCCAGTAGTATAGATCTAGAAGAGGGCTACACCTTC. Amino acids: CASSIDLEEGYTF.

The rearrangement joins TRBV6-6 to TRBJ1-2, with D unresolved. Trimming stripped 8 bases from V and 8 bases from J, with 12 bases between. The CDR3 extends over 11 amino acids. CDR1 is MNHNY, CDR2 SVGAGI, per germline (reference sequence). CDR3 residues: CASSTEAGYTF. CDR3 DNA: TGTGCCAGCTCCACTGAGGCCGGCTACACCTTC.

J is TRBJ1-1 and V is TRBV7-2; possibly TRBD1 for D (5 bases). Germline V gene sequence: CDR1 SGHTA, CDR2 FQGNSA. CDR3 length: 15 amino acids. The V end was cut by 1 base, the J end by 0 bases, with 9 bases between. CDR3 DNA: TGTGCCAGCAGCTTAGGGGGCTGGCTGAACACTGAAGCTTTCTTT. This sequence encodes CASSLGGWLNTEAFF.

The chain carries TRBV27 and TRBJ1-6; TRBD1 matches 8 bases. Germline loops: CDR1 MNHEY, CDR2 SMNVEV (reference sequence). Trimming cost V 2 bases and J 4 bases; bases outside gene matches: 4. The CDR3 length is 16 residues. This CDR3 reads CASSLGQGAYNSPLHF. CDR3 coding DNA: TGTGCCAGCAGTTTAGGACAGGGCGCTTATAATTCACCCCTCCACTTT.

The CDR3 region has the DNA TGTGCCAGCAGCGTAGGTAAAGGGGCGGACGAGCAGTACTTC. Its protein product is CASSVGKGADEQYF. The chain employs TRBV9 and TRBJ2-7; possible D gene TRBD1, 5 bases. Germline V lookup: CDR1 SGDLS, CDR2 YYNGEE. The CDR3 length is 14 residues. V lost 0 bases, J lost 5 bases, and 12 bases lay in between.

The chain carries TRBV7-9 and TRBJ2-5, with D possibly being TRBD1 (6 bases). Trimming removed 5 bases at V and 12 bases at J, with 13 bases between. In germline, CDR1 is SEHNR, CDR2 FQNEAQ (reference sequence). The CDR3 length is 11 residues. CDR3 amino acids: CASSPADRKYF. The CDR3 DNA is TGTGCCAGCAGCCCGGCGGACAGAAAGTACTTC.

Only one count was recorded for this clone. The chain uses TRBV5-6 and TRBJ2-7, with 7 bases aligning to TRBD1. V was pared by 0 bases and J by 3 bases, with 6 bases of the junction left unmatched. Germline V gives CDR1 SGHDT, CDR2 YYEEEE. The length of the CDR3 is 15 residues. The chain's CDR3 is CASSLGLTGNYEQYF. In DNA, the CDR3 is TGTGCCAGCAGCTTGGGATTGACAGGGAACTACGAGCAGTACTTC.

The CDR3 loop reads CAISESVLAEGTDTQYF. For the CDR3, the DNA is TGTGCCATCAGTGAGTCGGTACTAGCGGAAGGCACAGATACGCAGTATTTT. V and J are TRBV10-3 and TRBJ2-3; TRBD2 matches at 8 bases. The CDR3 contains 17 residues. Germline-derived CDR1 and CDR2 are ENHRY and SYGVKD. V was clipped by 0 bases and J by 1 base; unmatched bases: 6.

The count of this clone is one. Other DNA sequences in the sample encode the same CDR3. V gene TRBV14 combines with J gene TRBJ1-1, with D possibly being TRBD1 (6 bases). CDR3 length: 14 amino acids. CDR1 and CDR2 (germline): SGHDN, FVKESK. Trimming removed 0 bases from V and 4 bases from J, with 9 bases in between. CDR3 coding DNA: TGTGCCAGCAGCCAAGAAAGGGGGAGCACTGAAGCTTTCTTT. It codes for CASSQERGSTEAFF.

The chain employs TRBV29-1 and TRBJ2-7; D possibly corresponds to TRBD1 (7 bases). Between the trimmed V and J ends, which lost 3 bases and 4 bases, there was a span of 16 bases. The CDR3 spans 14 residues. CDR1 is SQVTM and CDR2 is ANQGSEA in the germline V gene. The CDR3 loop is CSVDGGQGVYEQYF. CDR3 nucleotide sequence: TGCAGCGTTGATGGGGGGCAGGGGGTGTACGAGCAGTACTTC.